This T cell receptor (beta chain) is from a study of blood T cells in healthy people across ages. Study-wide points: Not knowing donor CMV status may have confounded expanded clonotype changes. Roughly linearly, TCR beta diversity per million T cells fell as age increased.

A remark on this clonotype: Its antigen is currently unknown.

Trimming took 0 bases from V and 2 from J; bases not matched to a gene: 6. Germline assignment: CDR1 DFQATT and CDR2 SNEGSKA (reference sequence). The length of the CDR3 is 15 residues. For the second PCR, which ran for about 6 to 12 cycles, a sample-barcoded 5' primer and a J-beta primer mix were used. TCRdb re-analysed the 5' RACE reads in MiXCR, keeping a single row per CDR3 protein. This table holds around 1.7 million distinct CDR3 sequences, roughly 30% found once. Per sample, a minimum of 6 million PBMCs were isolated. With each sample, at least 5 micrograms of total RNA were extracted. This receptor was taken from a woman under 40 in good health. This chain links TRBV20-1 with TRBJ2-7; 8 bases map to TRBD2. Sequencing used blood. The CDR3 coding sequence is TGCAGTGCTAGAGATCGGGGGGGTCATCCCTACGAGCAGTACTTC. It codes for CSARDRGGHPYEQYF.